This T cell receptor (beta chain) is from a study of preoperative IRX-2 immunotherapy in early breast cancer. Measured with immunoSEQ multiplex PCR; TCRdb has only the in-frame clones, and not every one. The data hold some 11,000 clones, with approximately 79% observed a single time. Germline CDR1 is SGHVS and CDR2 is FQNEAQ. Trimming cost V 5 bases and J 5 bases; bases outside gene matches: 3. The CDR3 runs 13 residues. Treatment here: preoperative locoregional IRX-2 cytokine immunotherapy. This phase Ib study tested locoregional IRX-2 cytokine immunotherapy given before surgery. The TCR originated in a human donor with breast cancer. The input for sequencing was lymph node tissue, taken before IRX-2 immunotherapy. This sequence joins TRBV7-8 and TRBJ1-1; TRBD1 matches 9 bases. The CDR3 nucleotides are TGTGCCAGCAGCGAGGACAGGGGAACTGAAGCTTTCTTT. Translated: CASSEDRGTEAFF.